Ten or more counts support the clone carrying this T cell receptor beta chain. Germline V gives CDR1 MGHRA, CDR2 YSYEKL. The V end lost 0 bases, the J end lost 0 bases, and 18 bases lay between the germline ends. The CDR3 spans 19 residues. A second PCR of about 7 to 12 cycles used a sample-barcoded 5' primer and a J-beta primer mix. No fewer than 2.5 million CDR3-containing paired-end reads came from each sample. One entry per CDR3 protein, called by TCRdb with MiXCR from the 5' RACE reads. The table lists hundreds of thousands of distinct CDR3 sequences, under 45% of them singletons. These data come from a study of blood T cells in healthy people across ages.

V gene TRBV4-1 combines with J gene TRBJ1-5, with D possibly matching TRBD1 (5 bases). This clonotype originated in a man aged 55 to 69 in good health. Sample: blood. The CDR3 coding sequence is TGCGCCAGCAGCCAAGACCAAACTGCGGCAGGGACTAGCAATCAGCCCCAGCATTTT. It specifies CASSQDQTAAGTSNQPQHF.